This record covers a single TCR beta chain. Its antigen is not known. There are 12 residues in the CDR3. CDR1 is SQVTM, CDR2 ANQGSEA, per germline. It was with a sample-barcoded 5' primer and a J-beta primer mix that a second PCR of about 6 to 12 cycles was run. TCRdb re-called the 5' RACE reads with MiXCR, one entry per CDR3 protein. The data hold about 1 million distinct CDR3 sequences, with around 45% observed a single time. This sample was included in a study of blood T cells in healthy people across ages. General observations from the study: Versus aged donors, long-lived donors had higher diversity and more naive CD4+ cells.

The chain couples TRBV29-1 to TRBJ2-1; D unclear. The J call may be mistaken, given a closer DNA end match to TRBJ2-7. This clonotype was sampled from a woman aged 55 to 70 in good health. Sequences were obtained from blood. The CDR3 reads CSVKSSYNEQYF. The CDR3 DNA follows: TGCAGCGTGAAGAGCTCCTACAATGAGCAGTACTTC.